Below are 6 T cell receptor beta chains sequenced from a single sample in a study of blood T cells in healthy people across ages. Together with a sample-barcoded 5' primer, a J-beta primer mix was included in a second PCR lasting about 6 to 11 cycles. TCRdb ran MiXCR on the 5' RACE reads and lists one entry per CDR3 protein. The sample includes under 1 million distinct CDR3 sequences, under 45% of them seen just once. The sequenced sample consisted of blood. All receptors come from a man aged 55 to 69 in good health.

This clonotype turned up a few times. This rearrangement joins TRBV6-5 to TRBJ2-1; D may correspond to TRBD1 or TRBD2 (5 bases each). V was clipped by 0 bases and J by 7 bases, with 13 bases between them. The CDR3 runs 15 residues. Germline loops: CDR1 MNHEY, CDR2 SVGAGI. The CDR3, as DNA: TGTGCCAGCAGTTACTCGTGGGGGACGAGGAATGAGCAGTTCTTC. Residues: CASSYSWGTRNEQFF.

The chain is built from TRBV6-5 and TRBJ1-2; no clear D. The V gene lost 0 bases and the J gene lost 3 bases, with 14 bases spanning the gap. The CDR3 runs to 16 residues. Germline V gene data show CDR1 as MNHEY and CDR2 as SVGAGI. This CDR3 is CASSYSGIRRDYGYTF. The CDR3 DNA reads TGTGCCAGCAGTTACTCGGGGATCCGGCGGGACTATGGCTACACCTTC.

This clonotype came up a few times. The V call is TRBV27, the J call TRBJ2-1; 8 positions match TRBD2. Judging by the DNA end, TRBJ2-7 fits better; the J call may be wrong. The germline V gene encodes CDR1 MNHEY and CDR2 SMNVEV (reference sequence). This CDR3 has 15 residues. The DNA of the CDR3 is TGTGCCAGCAAGGCGGGGGGCCTCTCCTACAATGAGCAGTACTTC. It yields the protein CASKAGGLSYNEQYF.

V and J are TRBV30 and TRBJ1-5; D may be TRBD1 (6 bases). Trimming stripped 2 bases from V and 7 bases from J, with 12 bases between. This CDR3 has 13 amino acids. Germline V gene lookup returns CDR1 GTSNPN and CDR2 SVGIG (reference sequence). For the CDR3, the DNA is TGTGCCTGGAGTAAAGGGGGGGCGCAGCCCCAGCATTTT. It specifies CAWSKGGAQPQHF.

The CDR3 sequence is CASNIRGSGNTIYF. The DNA for the CDR3 is TGTGCCAGCAACATCAGGGGCTCTGGAAACACCATATATTTT. The V and J genes are TRBV13 and TRBJ1-3; D is perhaps TRBD1 (6 bases). CDR1 and CDR2 (germline): PRHDT, FYEKMQ (reference sequence). The CDR3 extends over 14 amino acids. V gave up 7 bases and J gave up 0 bases, with 10 bases separating them.

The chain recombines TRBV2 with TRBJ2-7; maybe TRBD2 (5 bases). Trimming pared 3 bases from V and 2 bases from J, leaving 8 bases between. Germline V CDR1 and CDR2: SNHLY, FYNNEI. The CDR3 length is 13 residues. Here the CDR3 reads CASSEEDPYEQYF. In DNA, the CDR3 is TGTGCCAGCAGTGAGGAGGATCCCTACGAGCAGTACTTC.